This entry describes one TCR beta chain. Donors were Caucasian adults residing in Nashville, Tennessee, USA. These data originate in a study of shared clonotypes between healthy human individuals. Sequenced by immunoSEQ multiplex PCR; TCRdb stores in-frame clones only, minus some. Here the sample spans some 500,000 clones, around three quarters being singletons. The source is a woman aged 40 to 50 in good health. Some clones in this sample may be carry-over from other donors' samples. The sequenced sample was PBMCs.

The CDR3 DNA follows: TGTGCCAGCAGTTTATCGTGGGTAGTTTACAATGAGCAGTTCTTC. Translated: CASSLSWVVYNEQFF. V is TRBV27 and J is TRBJ2-1; D remains unclear. The CDR3 consists of 15 residues. V was trimmed by 0 bases and J by 4 bases, leaving 10 bases between them. The germline CDR1 and CDR2 sequences are MNHEY and SMNVEV (reference sequence).